This is a list of T cell receptor beta chains from one sample in a study of T cell changes during pregnancy in multiple sclerosis. Produced via immunoSEQ multiplex PCR; TCRdb's table is partial and in-frame only. Of 66,000 or so clones in the sample, more than 80% were seen once. Sequenced material: peripheral blood, taken in the first trimester of pregnancy. The origin of the receptors is a female donor in good health, enrolled as a control in a pregnancy study. The CDR3 runs from the conserved cysteine through the conserved F or W. The D gene is left open where the match is weak. A row's size may be missing; if present it is once, few, many or a size class.

V: TRBV16
J: TRBJ1-2
size: -
D: -
CDR3: CASNLVGTNYGYTF
DNA: TGTGCCAGCAATCTGGTGGGCACTAACTATGGCTACACCTTC

V: TRBV4-3
J: TRBJ1-1
size: -
D: -
CDR3: CASSLGRGGNTEAFF
DNA: TGCGCCAGCAGCCTAGGCAGGGGTGGTAACACTGAAGCTTTCTTT

V: TRBV7-8
J: TRBJ2-2
size: -
D: TRBD1
CDR3: CASRPGGAGTGELFF
DNA: TGTGCCAGCCGTCCAGGGGGCGCGGGCACCGGGGAGCTGTTTTTT

V: TRBV6-5
J: TRBJ2-4
size: -
D: TRBD1
CDR3: CASSPTGIQNIQYF
DNA: TGTGCCAGCAGTCCGACAGGGATCCAAAACATTCAGTACTTC

V: TRBV2
J: TRBJ2-1
size: -
D: TRBD2
CDR3: CAGNSGGYNEQFF
DNA: TGTGCCGGAAATAGCGGGGGATACAATGAGCAGTTCTTC

V: TRBV25-1
J: TRBJ2-7
size: -
D: -
CDR3: CASSEVAVPAYEQYF
DNA: TGTGCCAGCAGTGAGGTGGCAGTCCCAGCCTACGAGCAGTACTTC

V: TRBV2
J: TRBJ2-7
size: -
D: TRBD2
CDR3: CATNYLAGDRNAEQYF
DNA: TGTGCCACCAACTACCTAGCGGGGGATCGAAACGCCGAGCAGTACTTC

V: TRBV4-3
J: TRBJ1-2
size: -
D: -
CDR3: CASSQDPGGQGYTF
DNA: TGCGCCAGCAGCCAAGATCCCGGGGGTCAAGGCTACACCTTC

V: TRBV5-5
J: TRBJ1-3
size: -
D: -
CDR3: CASSPLGGSFSGNTIYF
DNA: TGTGCCAGCAGCCCACTTGGGGGCAGTTTCTCTGGAAACACCATATATTTT

V: TRBV6-5
J: TRBJ2-7
size: -
D: -
CDR3: CASSRGAGGFYEQYF
DNA: TGTGCCAGCAGTCGGGGGGCAGGCGGATTCTACGAGCAGTACTTC

V: TRBV14
J: TRBJ1-2
size: -
D: TRBD1
CDR3: CASSPYGQVYTF
DNA: TGTGCCAGCAGCCCTTACGGACAGGTTTACACCTTC

V: TRBV13
J: TRBJ2-5
size: -
D: TRBD1
CDR3: CASSTDRDETQYF
DNA: TGTGCCAGCAGCACAGACAGGGACGAGACCCAGTACTTC

V: TRBV4-3
J: TRBJ1-1
size: -
D: -
CDR3: CASSPLGTGQSTEAFF
DNA: TGCGCCAGCAGCCCCCTGGGTACAGGGCAGAGCACTGAAGCTTTCTTT

V: TRBV18
J: TRBJ2-5
size: -
D: -
CDR3: CASSPEGSETQYF
DNA: TGTGCCAGCTCACCAGAGGGATCAGAGACCCAGTACTTC

V: TRBV30
J: TRBJ1-2
size: -
D: -
CDR3: CAWIALGYGYTF
DNA: TGTGCCTGGATTGCCCTAGGCTATGGCTACACCTTC

V: TRBV6-5
J: TRBJ1-2
size: -
D: -
CDR3: CASSYSDSFYGYTF
DNA: TGTGCCAGCAGTTACTCGGACAGCTTCTATGGCTACACCTTC

V: TRBV4-3
J: TRBJ1-3
size: -
D: -
CDR3: CASSQEGVLTSPGNTIYF
DNA: TGCGCCAGCAGCCAAGAGGGAGTCTTGACTTCACCTGGAAACACCATATATTTT

V: TRBV6-1
J: TRBJ1-1
size: -
D: TRBD1
CDR3: CASSRQGMAFF
DNA: TGTGCCAGCAGTCGACAGGGTATGGCTTTCTTT

V: TRBV10-2
J: TRBJ1-2
size: -
D: -
CDR3: CASSVGPIYGYTF
DNA: TGCGCCAGCAGTGTTGGGCCTATCTATGGCTACACCTTC

V: TRBV5-5
J: TRBJ2-1
size: -
D: TRBD2
CDR3: CASSDLAGGYNEQFF
DNA: TGTGCCAGCAGCGACCTAGCGGGGGGGTACAATGAGCAGTTCTTC

V: TRBV9
J: TRBJ2-5
size: -
D: -
CDR3: CASSPHLAEQETQYF
DNA: TGTGCCAGCAGCCCCCACTTAGCGGAGCAAGAGACCCAGTACTTC

V: TRBV19
J: TRBJ2-1
size: once
D: TRBD2
CDR3: CASSSTSGGLRNEQFF
DNA: TGTGCCAGTAGCTCGACTAGCGGGGGACTACGCAATGAGCAGTTCTTC

V: TRBV10-3
J: TRBJ2-7
size: -
D: -
CDR3: CAISDEQFYEQYF
DNA: TGTGCCATCAGTGATGAACAGTTCTACGAGCAGTACTTC

V: TRBV28
J: TRBJ1-5
size: -
D: -
CDR3: CASSLTSGRDYQPQHF
DNA: TGTGCCAGCAGTTTGACTTCGGGCAGGGATTATCAGCCCCAGCATTTT

V: TRBV6-4
J: TRBJ1-5
size: -
D: -
CDR3: CASSAWGGPQHF
DNA: TGTGCCAGCAGTGCTTGGGGAGGGCCCCAGCATTTT

V: TRBV7-9
J: TRBJ1-3
size: -
D: -
CDR3: CASSLGGLENTIYF
DNA: TGTGCCAGCAGCTTAGGGGGGCTGGAAAACACCATATATTTT

V: TRBV6-5
J: TRBJ1-2
size: -
D: -
CDR3: CASSYGAVPYGYTF
DNA: TGTGCCAGCAGTTACGGGGCGGTGCCCTATGGCTACACCTTC

V: TRBV5-6
J: TRBJ1-4
size: -
D: -
CDR3: CASSLGQIHEKLFF
DNA: TGTGCCAGCAGCTTAGGACAGATCCACGAAAAACTGTTTTTT

V: TRBV4-1
J: TRBJ2-5
size: -
D: -
CDR3: CASSRLAGTQETQYF
DNA: TGCGCCAGCAGCCGATTAGCCGGGACTCAAGAGACCCAGTACTTC

V: TRBV30
J: TRBJ2-2
size: -
D: -
CDR3: CAWSLNTGELFF
DNA: TGTGCCTGGAGTCTGAACACCGGGGAGCTGTTTTTT

V: TRBV19
J: TRBJ2-1
size: -
D: -
CDR3: CASSIAHYSYNEQFF
DNA: TGTGCCAGTAGTATAGCCCACTACTCCTACAATGAGCAGTTCTTC

V: TRBV20-1
J: TRBJ1-1
size: -
D: -
CDR3: CSATYSREAFF
DNA: TGCAGTGCTACCTACTCCCGGGAAGCTTTCTTT

V: TRBV9
J: TRBJ2-3
size: -
D: -
CDR3: CASSPRGGAGDTQYF
DNA: TGTGCCAGCAGCCCCCGAGGGGGGGCCGGCGATACGCAGTATTTT

V: TRBV6-1
J: TRBJ1-5
size: -
D: TRBD1
CDR3: CASSEQGAKSNQPQHF
DNA: TGTGCCAGCAGTGAACAGGGGGCTAAAAGCAATCAGCCCCAGCATTTT

V: TRBV21-1
J: TRBJ2-7
size: -
D: -
CDR3: CASSKEGDRSSYEQYF
DNA: TGTGCCAGCAGCAAAGAGGGGGACAGGAGCTCCTACGAGCAGTACTTC